A single sample is the source of the 22 T cell receptor beta chains below, sequenced in a study. TCRdb analysed the RT-PCR reads with MiXCR anew, one entry per CDR3 protein. The sample lists hundreds of thousands of distinct CDR3 sequences; 14% were seen once. Sequenced sample: memory CD4+ T cells from blood. These receptor sequences come from a female donor in good health, serving as a healthy control.

This clonotype has at least ten counts. The rearrangement joins TRBV20-1 to TRBJ1-2; D remains unclear. Germline V gives CDR1 DFQATT, CDR2 SNEGSKA (reference sequence). V lost 2 bases and J 1 base, leaving 14 bases between the germline ends. The CDR3 loop spans 15 amino acids. The DNA for the CDR3 is TGCAGTGCTAGATCGGTTCCGGGCGGTAACTATGGCTACACCTTC. This gives the protein CSARSVPGGNYGYTF.

In its sample, this clonotype was seen a few times. This chain joins TRBV24-1 and TRBJ2-1, with 7 bases identical to TRBD2. Trimming cost V 5 bases and J 1 base; bases outside gene matches: 10. The CDR3 is made up of 17 amino acids. CDR1 is KGHDR, CDR2 SFDVKD, per germline. The CDR3 protein is CATSVQTSSGSYNEQFF. In DNA, the CDR3 is TGTGCCACCAGTGTCCAGACTTCTAGCGGATCCTACAATGAGCAGTTCTTC.

The genes are TRBV11-3 and TRBJ1-1, with a possible D match to TRBD1 (5 bases). Germline CDR1 is SGHNT and CDR2 is YENEEA. CDR3 length equals 16 residues. Trimming removed 0 bases at V and 7 bases at J, with 18 bases between. The CDR3 protein is CASSLDPQGQSSEAFF. As DNA, the CDR3 is TGTGCCAGCAGCTTAGATCCCCAGGGTCAGAGCAGTGAAGCTTTCTTT.

The chain carries TRBV12-3 or TRBV12-4 and TRBJ1-4; the D gene is possibly TRBD1 (5 bases). The CDR3 is 14 residues long. Trimming removed 2 bases from V and 8 bases from J, with 12 bases in between. CDR3: CASSLSGGGEKLFF. DNA for the CDR3: TGTGCCAGCAGTTTATCGGGGGGGGGAGAAAAACTGTTTTTT.

The rearrangement joins TRBV20-1 to TRBJ1-3, with D maybe TRBD1 (5 bases). CDR3 length: 15 residues. CDR1 is DFQATT and CDR2 is SNEGSKA in the germline V gene (reference sequence). Trimming pared 6 bases from V and 0 bases from J, leaving 15 bases between. The CDR3 DNA sequence: TGCAGTGCCCCTGGAGGGACCAACTCTGGAAACACCATATATTTT. Translation: CSAPGGTNSGNTIYF.

The gene calls are TRBV25-1 and TRBJ2-7; D perhaps matches TRBD2 (7 bases). CDR3 size: 14 residues. Germline CDR1 and CDR2: MGHDK and SYGVNS. The V gene lost 6 bases and the J gene lost 2 bases, with 14 bases spanning the gap. CDR3 in DNA: TGTGCCAGCAGGGGAGGGGGGGGCGCCTACGAGCAGTACTTC. It yields the protein CASRGGGGAYEQYF.

About this clonotype: No conserved phenylalanine or tryptophan ends this CDR3, so it is likely a read error. The chain joins TRBV20-1 to TRBJ2-3; D could derive from TRBD1 or TRBD2 (7 bases each). The V end was cut by 6 bases, the J end by 4 bases, with 14 bases between. Germline V gives CDR1 DFQATT, CDR2 SNEGSKA (reference sequence). The CDR3 loop spans 13 amino acids. The CDR3 DNA follows: TGCAGTGCGGGGAGGGGGCTGGCAGATACGCAGTATCTT. As protein: CSAGRGLADTQYL.

V gene TRBV2 combines with J gene TRBJ2-7, with 11 bases aligning to TRBD2. Germline V lookup: CDR1 SNHLY, CDR2 FYNNEI. Trimming cost V 6 bases and J 5 bases; bases outside gene matches: 18. This CDR3 has 18 residues. CDR3 DNA: TGTGCCAGCAGGAGAGGGGGTAGCGGGAGGGCCGAGAGCGACGAGCAGTACTTC. This gives the protein CASRRGGSGRAESDEQYF. The entire variable domain, with the rest obtained from reference TRBV2 and TRBJ2-7, is as follows: EPEVTQTPSHQVTQMGQEVILRCVPISNHLYFYWYRQILGQKVEFLVSFYNNEISEKSEIFDDQFSVERPDGSNFTLKIRSTKLEDSAMYFCASRRGGSGRAESDEQYFGPGTRLTVT.

Remarks on this clonotype: This may arise from a read error, as a much more abundant clone is one base away. This chain uses TRBV12-3 or TRBV12-4 with TRBJ1-1; no clear D. The CDR3 spans 13 residues. V dropped 5 bases and J dropped 4 bases, with 11 bases sitting between them. CDR3 in amino acids: CASSINPCTEAFF. DNA for the CDR3: TGTGCCAGCAGTATCAACCCGTGCACTGAAGCTTTCTTT.

In the case of this clonotype: This CDR3 fails to terminate in the conserved phenylalanine or tryptophan, so it likely reflects a read error. Because the CDR3's place on the DNA is in doubt, the DNA is left out and the CDR3 is given as listed by TCRdb. This chain uses TRBV7-9 with TRBJ2-5; the DNA was not used to check the table's D call, TRBD2. The CDR3 comprises 15 residues, both ends counted. Germline V gives CDR1 SEHNR, CDR2 FQNEAQ (reference sequence). The CDR3: CASSLGQGLTSGLWL.

This clonotype occurred a few times. The chain has TRBV5-1 and TRBJ2-1, with D perhaps TRBD1 (6 bases). Germline CDR1 SGHRS, CDR2 YFSETQ. Trimming removed 0 bases from V and 2 bases from J, with 15 bases in between. CDR3 length equals 17 residues. Here the CDR3 DNA reads TGCGCCAGCAGCTTGGCCGGGCAGGGGTCCCCCTACAATGAGCAGTTCTTC. It translates to CASSLAGQGSPYNEQFF.

This clonotype was detected only a few times. This CDR3 is CASSEFQGFYEQYF. CDR3 DNA sequence: TGTGCCAGCAGTGAATTCCAGGGGTTCTACGAGCAGTACTTC. The V gene is TRBV27, the J gene TRBJ2-7; possibly TRBD1 for D (6 bases). The germline CDR1 and CDR2 sequences are MNHEY and SMNVEV (reference sequence). The germline V and J ends were trimmed by 5 bases and 3 bases, with 14 bases remaining between them. CDR3 length: 14 amino acids.

This clonotype occurred a few times. J is TRBJ2-3 and V is TRBV12-3 or TRBV12-4; 10 positions match TRBD2. V lost 1 base, J lost 2 bases, and 9 bases stayed unmatched. The CDR3 runs to 18 residues. The CDR3 region has the DNA TGTGCCAGCAGTTTAGTTCTTCCTAGCGGGGGATACACAGATACGCAGTATTTT. Amino acid sequence: CASSLVLPSGGYTDTQYF.

This clonotype was observed many times. The chain joins TRBV20-1 to TRBJ2-1, with D perhaps given as TRBD1 or TRBD2 (6 bases each). The CDR3 is 16 amino acids. CDR1 and CDR2 (germline): DFQATT, SNEGSKA (reference sequence). V lost 3 bases to trimming and J lost 6 bases, with 21 bases between them. The CDR3 bases are TGCAGTGCTAGGCTACTGGTGGGGGGCGGCGGCAATGAGCAGTTCTTC. It specifies CSARLLVGGGGNEQFF.

This clonotype showed up many times. The genes are TRBV9 and TRBJ2-5; TRBD1 agrees at 7 bases. The germline V gene has CDR1 SGDLS and CDR2 YYNGEE. The CDR3 contains 14 residues. With V trimmed by 0 bases and J by 5 bases, 4 bases remained unmatched. DNA of the CDR3: TGTGCCAGCAGCGTAGGACAGGGTAGGGAGACCCAGTACTTC. As protein: CASSVGQGRETQYF.

This clonotype has ten or more counts. V is TRBV4-3 and J is TRBJ1-1; possibly TRBD1 for D (5 bases). V gave up 3 bases and J gave up 4 bases, with 12 bases separating them. The CDR3 has 14 amino acids. Germline V CDR1 and CDR2: LGHNA, YSLEER. CDR3 sequence reads: CASSQGLVGTEAFF. In nucleotides, the CDR3 is TGCGCCAGCAGCCAGGGACTGGTGGGCACTGAAGCTTTCTTT.

The rearrangement joins TRBV7-2 to TRBJ1-5; 10 bases are shared with TRBD1. V lost 6 bases and J lost 13; bases outside the gene matches: 18. In germline, CDR1 is SGHTA, CDR2 FQGNSA. The CDR3 extends over 16 amino acids. CDR3 protein: CASSRQGALSNQLQHF. The DNA for the CDR3 is TGTGCCAGCAGTCGACAGGGGGCCTTGAGCAATCAGCTTCAGCATTTT.

This clonotype was observed many times. The chain links TRBV10-3 to TRBJ2-5; tentatively, D is TRBD1 (6 bases). This CDR3 is built from 13 residues. Trimming took off 5 bases at V and 2 bases at J, with 9 bases between the two ends. The V gene's germline CDR1 is ENHRY and CDR2 SYGVKD. The CDR3 nucleotides are TGTGCCATCAGTTCAGGACAGCAAGAGACCCAGTACTTC. Encoded protein: CAISSGQQETQYF.

This clonotype has ten or more counts. The chain recombines TRBV24-1 with TRBJ2-5, with D unclear. The CDR3 is made up of 11 amino acids. CDR1 KGHDR and CDR2 SFDVKD come from the germline V gene. Trimming took 1 base from V and 4 from J, leaving 0 bases between them. This CDR3 reads CATSDLETQYF. CDR3 in DNA: TGTGCCACCAGTGATTTAGAGACCCAGTACTTC.

This clonotype was detected only a few times. This chain uses TRBV7-2 with TRBJ1-3; D remains ambiguous. CDR3 length: 13 amino acids. Trimming removed 5 bases at V and 2 bases at J, with 7 bases between. Looked up from germline, CDR1 is SGHTA and CDR2 is FQGNSA. CDR3 nucleotides: TGTGCCAGCAGCACCCAGCCTGGAAACACCATATATTTT. Amino acids: CASSTQPGNTIYF.

The CDR3 region has the DNA TGTGCCAGCAGTTACGAGGCTAGCGGGAGGCTCTACAATGAGCAGTTCTTC. This translates into CASSYEASGRLYNEQFF. The V call is TRBV6-6, the J call TRBJ2-1; 11 bases map to TRBD2. The CDR3 loop spans 17 amino acids. The germline V gene encodes CDR1 MNHNY and CDR2 SVGAGI (reference sequence). The ends lost 2 bases at V and 3 bases at J; junction bases unmatched: 6.

This clonotype came up a few times. The chain has TRBV28 and TRBJ1-5; tentatively, D is TRBD1 (5 bases). The length of the CDR3 is 12 residues. V was trimmed by 11 bases and J by 6 bases, leaving 14 bases between them. CDR1 and CDR2 from the germline V gene are MDHEN and SYDVKM. The CDR3 sequence: CAWGRASQPQHF. CDR3 bases: TGTGCCTGGGGCAGGGCGAGTCAGCCCCAGCATTTT. Full variable domain (remainder filled in from reference TRBV28 and TRBJ1-5): DVKVTQSSRYLVKRTGEKVFLECVQDMDHENMFWYRQDPGLGLRLIYFSYDVKMKEKGDIPEGYSVSREKKERFSLILESASTNQTSMYLCAWGRASQPQHFGDGTRLSIL.